A single T cell receptor beta chain is shown here with its context. The J segment lost 6 bases and the V segment lost 4 bases, leaving 11 bases of the junction unmatched. The germline V gene has CDR1 SGHVS and CDR2 FQNEAQ. The CDR3 is 17 amino acids. This entry comes from a study of blood T cell repertoires in COVID-19. Study-level background: Sources were T cells, B-cell-depleted T cells, or PBMCs; the material itself was cDNA or gDNA.

Using immunoSEQ multiplex PCR, the repertoire was profiled, and TCRdb retains in-frame clones only, with some absent. The sample lists roughly 100,000 clones; around four fifths were seen once. V is TRBV7-8 and J is TRBJ2-2; 10 nucleotides align to TRBD2. This receptor was obtained from a human donor in a cohort sampled during active COVID-19. The sequencing sample was made of peripheral blood. The CDR3 sequence: CASSSNNPGLASGELFF. The DNA for the CDR3 is TGTGCCAGCAGCTCGAATAATCCGGGACTAGCGTCCGGGGAGCTGTTTTTT.